The next 29 T cell receptor beta chains were all read from a single sample in a study of CXCR3-negative and CXCR3-positive naive CD8 T cells. Study-wide results and caveats: Greater hydrophobicity was found in TRB CDR3s of CXCR3-positive naive cells than of CXCR3-negative naive cells.

For these receptors, no antigen is known. The authors prepared UMI-labeled TRB cDNA libraries by 5' RACE. TCRdb re-called the 5' RACE reads and gives one entry per CDR3 protein, without DNA. The sample totals 150,000 to 180,000 distinct CDR3 sequences. Sequenced input: naive CXCR3+ CD8+ T cells from blood. The subset: CD45RO-CCR7+CD27+CD95- naive CD8+ T cells expressing CXCR3 (TNR3+). The receptors come from a human donor in good health. Some clones in this sample may be carry-over from other donors' samples.

The chain uses TRBV19 and TRBJ2-4; TCRdb indicates TRBD1, and absent DNA this call remains unverified. The CDR3 is 15 amino acids. CDR1 is LNHDA, CDR2 SQIVND, per germline (reference sequence). The CDR3 reads CASSIDDSGINIQYF.

This chain uses TRBV7-9 with TRBJ2-1; TCRdb's D call of TRBD2 is untestable without DNA. Germline V lookup: CDR1 SEHNR, CDR2 FQNEAQ (reference sequence). The length of the CDR3 is 15 residues. This CDR3 reads CASSPLAFPYNEQFF.

The chain has TRBV9 and TRBJ1-1; TCRdb selects TRBD1, and the lack of DNA leaves this call unchecked. Germline lookup yields CDR1 SGDLS and CDR2 YYNGEE. This CDR3 comprises 13 residues. The CDR3 region is CASSDGPGPEAFF.

The CDR3 spells CASSRDRLDEAFF. This rearrangement joins TRBV5-1 to TRBJ1-1; the TCRdb D gene call, TRBD1, has no DNA to confirm it. The CDR3 has 13 amino acids. Germline CDR1 SGHRS, CDR2 YFSETQ.

The CDR3 loop reads CASSRQGGNEQYF. This chain joins TRBV28 and TRBJ2-7; TCRdb picks TRBD1, but there is no DNA to check that call. The CDR3 is 13 amino acids. CDR1 and CDR2 (germline): MDHEN, SYDVKM.

This chain uses TRBV4-1 with TRBJ1-5; without DNA, the TCRdb call of TRBD1 cannot be checked. The CDR3 sequence is 15 residues long. Germline CDR1 reads MGHRA; CDR2 reads YSYEKL. The CDR3 is CASSQLRDFNQPQHF.

The chain recombines TRBV29-1 with TRBJ2-3; TCRdb gives TRBD1 as the D gene, but with no DNA this cannot be confirmed. CDR1 and CDR2 from the germline V gene are SQVTM and ANQGSEA. This CDR3 is built from 12 residues. The CDR3 loop reads CSVPGPADTQYF.

This chain uses TRBV7-9 with TRBJ2-1. The length of the CDR3 is 13 residues. CDR1 SEHNR and CDR2 FQNEAQ come from the germline V gene (reference sequence). This chain's CDR3 is CASSLAWRDEQFF.

The chain is built from TRBV18 and TRBJ1-1; TCRdb designates TRBD1, a call that cannot be tested without DNA. Germline CDR1 is KGHSH and CDR2 is LQKENI. CDR3 length: 16 amino acids. The CDR3 protein is CASSPPEGAMNTEAFF.

V and J are TRBV4-2 and TRBJ2-3. CDR1 LGHNA and CDR2 YNFKEQ come from the germline V gene. The CDR3 has 15 residues. The CDR3: CASSQTFAGTDTQYF.

The V gene is TRBV4-3, the J gene TRBJ1-2. This CDR3 spans 15 amino acids. CDR1 and CDR2 from the germline V gene are LGHNA and YSLEER. The CDR3 sequence is CASSQEGKVFSGYTF.

The chain uses TRBV6-5 and TRBJ2-5. The germline gives CDR1 MNHEY, CDR2 SVGAGI. The CDR3 spans 12 residues. CDR3 amino acids: CASSSRKETQYF.

This chain connects TRBV7-3 to TRBJ2-1; TCRdb proposes TRBD1, but this gene call is untestable without DNA. Germline V lookup: CDR1 SGHTA, CDR2 FQGTGA. This CDR3 has 14 amino acids. The CDR3 loop is CASMAGADHNEQFF.

The chain links TRBV6-5 to TRBJ2-2; TCRdb's assignment of TRBD2 cannot be checked, as there is no DNA. The CDR3 has 14 amino acids. Germline V lookup: CDR1 MNHEY, CDR2 SVGAGI. CDR3 region: CASSYTAGAGELFF.

The chain recombines TRBV28 with TRBJ2-1. The germline V gene has CDR1 MDHEN and CDR2 SYDVKM. The CDR3 covers 17 residues. The CDR3 spells CASSLDQAQHSYNEQFF. Complete variable domain (other parts from reference TRBV28 and TRBJ2-1): DVKVTQSSRYLVKRTGEKVFLECVQDMDHENMFWYRQDPGLGLRLIYFSYDVKMKEKGDIPEGYSVSREKKERFSLILESASTNQTSMYLCASSLDQAQHSYNEQFFGPGTRLTVL.

The rearrangement uses TRBV29-1 and TRBJ2-1; as DNA is missing, the TRBD2 call by TCRdb cannot be tested. Germline V CDR1 and CDR2: SQVTM, ANQGSEA. This CDR3 has 13 amino acids. The CDR3 loop reads CSVEEGLAAEQFF.

The chain combines TRBV7-3 with TRBJ2-2; the TCRdb call, TRBD1, lacks DNA for checking. CDR1 is SGHTA, CDR2 FQGTGA, per germline. The CDR3 sequence is 14 residues long. CDR3 amino acids: CASSFGQGSGELFF.

The chain combines TRBV12-5 with TRBJ2-5; TCRdb's D call, TRBD1, is unchecked because there is no DNA. Germline CDR1 LGHNT, CDR2 FRNRAP. The CDR3 length is 15 residues. The CDR3 spells CASGLGGGGQETQYF.

V and J are TRBV9 and TRBJ2-1; without DNA, the TCRdb call of TRBD2 cannot be checked. The length of the CDR3 is 14 residues. Germline CDR1 and CDR2: SGDLS and YYNGEE. The CDR3 loop reads CASSEASGIVEQFF.

This chain uses TRBV7-9 with TRBJ2-7. Germline values: CDR1 SEHNR, CDR2 FQNEAQ (reference sequence). The CDR3 covers 11 residues. The CDR3: CASSNDYEQYF.

The gene calls are TRBV29-1 and TRBJ1-1. CDR3 length equals 12 residues. Germline loops: CDR1 SQVTM, CDR2 ANQGSEA. The CDR3 loop is CSTLGRKAEAFF.

V and J are TRBV29-1 and TRBJ1-2; lacking DNA, the TRBD1 call made by TCRdb goes unchecked. The germline V gene has CDR1 SQVTM and CDR2 ANQGSEA. The CDR3 has 16 residues. CDR3: CSVEYWDGQGVPGYTF.

The chain recombines TRBV7-6 with TRBJ2-7. This CDR3 region has 15 residues. Germline assignment: CDR1 SGHVS and CDR2 FNYEAQ. CDR3 amino acids: CASSLAAESSYEQYF.

The chain is built from TRBV4-3 and TRBJ2-3. Germline V gene data show CDR1 as LGHNA and CDR2 as YSLEER. The CDR3 spans 16 residues. This CDR3 reads CASSQDLGGKSNTQYF.

V and J are TRBV5-5 and TRBJ2-1. The germline V gene has CDR1 SGHKS and CDR2 YYEKEE (reference sequence). This CDR3 region has 11 residues. CDR3 sequence: CASSVTAEQFF.

J is TRBJ1-3 and V is TRBV27. Germline V CDR1 and CDR2: MNHEY, SMNVEV (reference sequence). The CDR3 loop spans 14 amino acids. The CDR3 sequence is CASSLSANGNTIYF.

The genes are TRBV30 and TRBJ1-5; TCRdb returns TRBD1, unconfirmable since there is no DNA. CDR3 length equals 15 residues. CDR1 is GTSNPN, CDR2 SVGIG, per germline (reference sequence). The CDR3: CAWREGTGGNQPQHF.

The chain uses TRBV12-3 or TRBV12-4 and TRBJ2-7; TCRdb indicates TRBD2, and absent DNA this call remains unverified. The CDR3 runs to 16 residues. The CDR3 region is CASSLGGQGRFYEQYF.

The chain links TRBV12-3 or TRBV12-4 to TRBJ2-7; TCRdb reports TRBD2, a call that lacks DNA to check it against. This CDR3 region has 14 residues. The chain's CDR3 is CASSLGGGGYEQYF.